The 22 T cell receptor beta chains below come from one sample, sequenced in a study of cytomegalovirus exposure and HLA in healthy donors. Sequencing used immunoSEQ multiplex PCR; TCRdb keeps in-frame clones, though not all of them. This sample has 78,000 or so clones, with about 93% found just once. The source material was PBMCs. The source of these receptors is a young woman in good health and CMV-seropositive.

This clone turned up a few times. The V call is TRBV4-1, the J call TRBJ1-1; D is uncertain. The CDR3 extends over 14 amino acids. Germline assignment: CDR1 MGHRA and CDR2 YSYEKL. Trimming cost V 1 base and J 3 bases, with 9 bases left between them. The CDR3 DNA is TGCGCCAGCAGCCAAGGGTTGGCAGACACTGAAGCTTTCTTT. Its translation: CASSQGLADTEAFF.

This chain uses TRBV7-9 with TRBJ2-2; 9 bases align to TRBD2. This CDR3 region has 15 residues. The trim removed 4 bases at V and 2 bases at J, leaving 2 bases unmatched. Germline V CDR1 and CDR2: SEHNR, FQNEAQ (reference sequence). The CDR3 coding sequence is TGTGCCAGCAGCTCGGGACTAGCAAACACCGGGGAGCTGTTTTTT. Translated, it gives CASSSGLANTGELFF.

The gene calls are TRBV29-1 and TRBJ2-1, with 14 positions matching TRBD2. This CDR3 is 13 amino acids long. The trim removed 6 bases at V and 8 bases at J, leaving 3 bases unmatched. The germline CDR1 and CDR2 sequences are SQVTM and ANQGSEA. In DNA, the CDR3 is TGCAGCGTACGGACTAGCGGGGGGCATGAGCAGTTCTTC. Amino acid sequence: CSVRTSGGHEQFF.

The chain couples TRBV2 to TRBJ2-1; 10 positions match TRBD2. The CDR3 covers 16 residues. Germline V lookup: CDR1 SNHLY, CDR2 FYNNEI. Losses at the gene ends were 5 bases for V and 0 bases for J; bases not matched to a gene: 4. CDR3 sequence reads: CASSNLAGDSYNEQFF. The CDR3 nucleotides are TGTGCCAGCAGTAATCTAGCGGGGGACTCCTACAATGAGCAGTTCTTC.

This chain links TRBV20-1 with TRBJ2-5; D is undetermined. Germline CDR1 and CDR2: DFQATT and SNEGSKA (reference sequence). V gave up 5 bases and J gave up 1 base, with 5 bases separating them. This CDR3 is 11 amino acids long. The CDR3 loop reads CSARVQETQYF. In nucleotides, the CDR3 is TGCAGTGCTCGCGTCCAAGAGACCCAGTACTTC.

The J gene is TRBJ1-5, the V gene TRBV19; D gene unclear. From germline, CDR1 is LNHDA and CDR2 SQIVND (reference sequence). Trimming removed 5 bases from V and 4 bases from J, with 9 bases in between. The CDR3 is made up of 13 amino acids. The DNA for the CDR3 is TGTGCCAGTAGTGCGACAATTAATCAGCCCCAGCATTTT. Translated: CASSATINQPQHF.

The chain employs TRBV2 and TRBJ2-2; 8 bases fit TRBD1. Germline V lookup: CDR1 SNHLY, CDR2 FYNNEI. Trimming removed 6 bases from V and 5 bases from J; junction bases left unmatched: 8. The CDR3 covers 15 residues. For the CDR3, the DNA is TGTGCCAGCAGCGAAACCAGGGGGCTTACCGGGGAGCTGTTTTTT. Translated: CASSETRGLTGELFF.

The chain uses TRBV4-1 and TRBJ2-1, with 9 bases aligning to TRBD2. V trimming: 0 bases; J trimming: 5 bases; junction bases outside the gene matches: 5. CDR1 is MGHRA and CDR2 is YSYEKL in the germline V gene. The CDR3 contains 16 residues. Here the CDR3 reads CASSQEYSGRDNEQFF. In DNA form, the CDR3 reads TGCGCCAGCAGCCAAGAGTATAGCGGGAGAGACAATGAGCAGTTCTTC.

The J gene is TRBJ2-1, the V gene TRBV6-5; TRBD2 agrees at 7 bases. CDR1 MNHEY and CDR2 SVGAGI come from the germline V gene. CDR3 length: 14 residues. The V segment lost 6 bases and the J segment 3 bases; nucleotides outside the gene matches: 5. CDR3 loop: CASSSSGGYNEQFF. CDR3 in DNA: TGTGCCAGCAGCAGCTCGGGGGGCTACAATGAGCAGTTCTTC.

V usage is TRBV13 and J usage is TRBJ2-7, with TRBD1 matching 10 bases. J lost 4 bases, V lost 0 bases, and 3 bases had no gene match. The CDR3 has 15 amino acids. Per the germline V gene, CDR1 is PRHDT and CDR2 is FYEKMQ (reference sequence). CDR3 amino acids: CASSLGTGGEYEQYF. CDR3 coding DNA: TGTGCCAGCAGCTTAGGGACAGGGGGCGAGTACGAGCAGTACTTC.

The V and J genes are TRBV4-2 and TRBJ2-1; 11 bases align to TRBD2. The CDR3 runs 16 residues. Unmatched junction bases numbered 2, after V lost 1 base and J lost 3 bases. Per germline, CDR1 LGHNA and CDR2 YNFKEQ. The CDR3 bases are TGTGCCAGCAGCCAAGGGACTAGCGGGTACTACAATGAGCAGTTCTTC. Translation gives CASSQGTSGYYNEQFF.

J is TRBJ1-2 and V is TRBV6-5; D is uncertain. Germline CDR1 MNHEY, CDR2 SVGAGI. This CDR3 has 14 amino acids. V was pared by 4 bases and J by 3 bases, with 12 bases between. CDR3 in DNA: TGTGCCAGCAGTTTTGGTAGCGGGGACTATGGCTACACCTTC. Translating gives CASSFGSGDYGYTF.

The gene calls are TRBV9 and TRBJ1-6, with TRBD1 matching 9 bases. The CDR3 is 16 residues long. J was trimmed by 6 bases and V by 6 bases; bases with no gene match: 10. CDR1 is SGDLS, CDR2 YYNGEE, per germline. This chain's CDR3 is CASTRQGESGNSPLHF. The CDR3 DNA is TGTGCCAGCACCCGACAGGGGGAAAGCGGTAATTCACCCCTCCACTTT.

The chain carries TRBV5-4 and TRBJ1-1; 7 bases match TRBD1. CDR1 is SGHNT, CDR2 YYREEE, per germline (reference sequence). Trimming cost V 0 bases and J 3 bases; bases outside gene matches: 8. The CDR3 runs to 16 residues. The DNA of the CDR3 is TGTGCCAGCAGCTTGGGGACCAGGGGGATGGACACTGAAGCTTTCTTT. Encoded protein: CASSLGTRGMDTEAFF.

The V gene is TRBV10-3, the J gene TRBJ1-2; tentatively, D is TRBD1 (6 bases). V lost 7 bases and J 5 bases, leaving 23 bases between the germline ends. Germline V lookup: CDR1 ENHRY, CDR2 SYGVKD. This CDR3 has 16 amino acids. The CDR3 DNA sequence: TGTGCCATCACTACCTACCGGGACAATCACCCTTATGGCTACACCTTC. Translation: CAITTYRDNHPYGYTF.

This chain uses TRBV6-1 with TRBJ2-3; 13 bases map to TRBD2. After removal of 2 bases from V and 6 bases from J, the junction contained 8 bases not matched to a gene. Germline V gene lookup returns CDR1 MNHNS and CDR2 SASEGT. The CDR3 consists of 17 residues. CDR3 sequence (DNA): TGTGCCAGCAGTGAATCCAGACTAGCGGGAGGCCCTGATACGCAGTATTTT. This sequence encodes CASSESRLAGGPDTQYF.

The gene calls are TRBV12-5 and TRBJ2-2, with D maybe TRBD1 (6 bases). The CDR3 has 18 amino acids. CDR1 is LGHNT and CDR2 is FRNRAP in the germline V gene. Trimming took 1 base from V and 0 from J, leaving 15 bases between them. CDR3 residues: CASGLEKTGKPNTGELFF. CDR3 nucleotides: TGTGCTAGTGGTTTGGAAAAAACAGGGAAACCGAACACCGGGGAGCTGTTTTTT.

This sequence joins TRBV28 and TRBJ2-7; possible D gene TRBD2, 5 bases. The CDR3 sequence is 14 residues long. Germline V gives CDR1 MDHEN, CDR2 SYDVKM. The V gene lost 6 bases and the J gene lost 3 bases, with 15 bases spanning the gap. The CDR3 DNA reads as TGTGCCAGCAGCCCCCCCGGGGAACACTACGAGCAGTACTTC. This translates into CASSPPGEHYEQYF.

The chain is built from TRBV11-1 and TRBJ2-7, with D possibly matching TRBD2 (6 bases). Germline CDR1 is SGHAT and CDR2 is FQDESV (reference sequence). V shed 2 bases and J shed 2 bases, with 10 bases lying between them. The CDR3 covers 14 residues. DNA for the CDR3: TGTGCCAGCAGCTTATGGGGGGAAACCTACGAGCAGTACTTC. Protein: CASSLWGETYEQYF.

The chain joins TRBV28 to TRBJ1-1, with TRBD1 matching 10 bases. Per germline, CDR1 MDHEN and CDR2 SYDVKM. V shed 6 bases and J 6 bases; nucleotides not matched to a gene: 13. This CDR3 is 16 amino acids long. CDR3 bases: TGTGCCAGCAGATCAGACAGGGGGCGGGTTCTCCCTGAAGCTTTCTTT. It is translated as CASRSDRGRVLPEAFF. Combining the CDR3 with reference TRBV28 and TRBJ1-1 gives the whole variable domain DVKVTQSSRYLVKRTGEKVFLECVQDMDHENMFWYRQDPGLGLRLIYFSYDVKMKEKGDIPEGYSVSREKKERFSLILESASTNQTSMYLCASRSDRGRVLPEAFFGQGTRLTVV.

V and J are TRBV10-3 and TRBJ1-2, with D perhaps TRBD1 (5 bases). CDR3 size: 12 residues. Germline lookup yields CDR1 ENHRY and CDR2 SYGVKD. Trimming pared 6 bases from V and 8 bases from J, leaving 13 bases between. The CDR3 nucleotides read TGTGCCATCAGGTCGGACATGGGGGGCTACACCTTC. Translating gives CAIRSDMGGYTF.

CDR3 in amino acids: CASNGGADVAKNIQYF. The CDR3 DNA is TGTGCCAGCAATGGGGGGGCGGACGTAGCCAAAAACATTCAGTACTTC. V is TRBV19 and J is TRBJ2-4, with D possibly being TRBD2 (7 bases). The CDR3 has 16 amino acids. Germline assignment: CDR1 LNHDA and CDR2 SQIVND (reference sequence). V gave up 9 bases and J gave up 0 bases, with 18 bases separating them.